This is a list of T cell receptor beta chains from one sample in a study of cytomegalovirus exposure and HLA in healthy donors. Libraries were prepared by immunoSEQ multiplex PCR; TCRdb keeps only in-frame clonotypes and omits some of them. The sample consists of 80,000 to 100,000 clones, approximately 78% of them appearing once. Material: PBMCs. These receptors were collected from a man between 40 and 49 years old in good health and CMV-seronegative. Each CDR3 is given with its conserved first and last residue. A D gene is named only where the DNA matches it firmly. Clone size appears in some rows only: once, few, many, or a class for an expanded clone.

j_call clone_size d_call v_call cdr3_aa cdr3_nt
TRBJ2-1 NA NA TRBV10-3 CAISRDMRNNEQFF TGTGCCATCAGCCGGGACATGAGAAACAATGAGCAGTTCTTC
TRBJ2-2 NA NA TRBV27 CASRISRGLGTGELFF TGTGCCAGCAGGATCTCCAGGGGCCTTGGGACCGGGGAGCTGTTTTTT
TRBJ2-1 NA NA TRBV7-6 CASSRGLYNEQFF TGTGCCAGCAGCCGGGGACTGTACAATGAGCAGTTCTTC
TRBJ1-1 NA TRBD1 TRBV19 CASSVDRVYTEAFF TGTGCCAGTAGTGTGGACAGGGTGTACACTGAAGCTTTCTTT
TRBJ1-2 NA NA TRBV30 CAWRLDGGGGYTF TGTGCCTGGAGACTGGACGGAGGTGGTGGCTACACCTTC
TRBJ2-1 once TRBD1 TRBV4-1 CASSQGDRSYYNEQFF TGCGCCAGCAGCCAAGGGGACAGGAGCTACTACAATGAGCAGTTCTTC
TRBJ2-1 few TRBD1 TRBV4-1 CASSQVFRGNEQFF TGCGCCAGCAGCCAAGTTTTCAGGGGGAATGAGCAGTTCTTC
TRBJ1-4 NA TRBD1 TRBV5-1 CASSSGQSNEKLFF TGCGCCAGCAGCTCGGGACAGTCTAATGAAAAACTGTTTTTT
TRBJ1-2 NA NA TRBV5-1 CASSFGGVGYGYTF TGCGCCAGCAGCTTCGGGGGGGTCGGGTATGGCTACACCTTC
TRBJ2-3 once NA TRBV5-8 CASSLFGGATDTQYF TGTGCCAGCAGCTTGTTCGGGGGTGCCACAGATACGCAGTATTTT